What follows are 15 T cell receptor beta chains derived from one specimen sequenced in a study of T cells in women clearing cervical HPV infection. Generated by immunoSEQ multiplex PCR, the TCRdb table keeps only in-frame clones and is missing some. The listing contains around 39,000 clones. Sample: blood buffy coat. Every receptor here comes from a woman aged 18 to 75 with a cervical HPV16 infection that either progressed to CIN3+ or cleared (not recorded which).

The covered CDR3 bases are TGTGCCAGCAGTGAAGCGGACAACTACAATGAG. Translated: CASSEADNYNE. The CDR3 reads in full as CASSEADNYNEQFF. V gene TRBV2 combines with J gene TRBJ2-1, with D possibly TRBD1 on 5 matching bases. The CDR3 end lies 3 residues beyond the end of the read and is filled in from the germline J gene. The V end was cut by 0 bases, the J end by 3 bases, with 6 bases between. There are 14 residues in the CDR3. Germline assignment: CDR1 SNHLY and CDR2 FYNNEI.

Frequency places this clone as medium-sized. Coverage ceases 3 residues before the CDR3 finishes, and the germline J gene fills in the end. The gene calls are TRBV5-5 and TRBJ2-2; TRBD1 aligns across 7 bases. The V segment lost 4 bases and the J segment 5 bases; nucleotides outside the gene matches: 5. CDR1 is SGHKS, CDR2 YYEKEE, per germline (reference sequence). This CDR3 is 14 amino acids long. The sequenced part of the CDR3 DNA is TGTGCCAGCAGCAACACAGGGGCGACCGGGGAG. Protein sequence: CASSNTGATGE. The whole CDR3 protein reads CASSNTGATGELFF. The variable domain in full, with the rest retrieved from reference TRBV5-5 and TRBJ2-2, is DAGVTQSPTHLIKTRGQQVTLRCSPISGHKSVSWYQQVLGQGPQFIFQYYEKEERGRGNFPDRFSARQFPNYSSELNVNALLLGDSALYLCASSNTGATGELFFGEGSRLTVL.

The CDR3 loop reads CSARGGTGETQYF. The CDR3 bases that were read are TGCAGTGCTAGGGGGGGGACTGGGGAGACT. The V call is TRBV20-1, the J call TRBJ2-4; 7 positions agree with TRBD2. The read comes to an end 3 residues before the CDR3 does, leaving the germline J gene to fill in the end. CDR1 is DFQATT and CDR2 is SNEGSKA in the germline V gene (reference sequence). The CDR3 is 13 residues long.

Incomplete CDR3 DNA: TGTGCCAGCAGCTTATCCGGGACTCACTACGAC. This sequence encodes CASSLSGTHYD. The full-length CDR3 reads as CASSLSGTHYDYTF. The rearrangement joins TRBV7-2 to TRBJ1-2; D may be TRBD1 (5 bases). The CDR3 extends 3 residues past the end of the read, so its final part is completed from the germline J gene. CDR1 and CDR2 from the germline V gene are SGHTA and FQGNSA. The CDR3 runs to 14 residues.

With regard to this clone: The CDR3 is cut off 3 residues early in the read; its end comes from the germline J gene. V is TRBV12-3 or TRBV12-4 and J is TRBJ2-3; TRBD2 agrees at 9 bases. V dropped 2 bases and J dropped 2; count of bases not matched to a gene: 2. This CDR3 comprises 15 residues. The DNA read from the CDR3 is TGTGCCAGCAGTTTAAGACTAGCGGACACAGATACG. Its translation: CASSLRLADTDT. Given in full, the CDR3 is CASSLRLADTDTQYF.

As concerns this clone: The CDR3 end falls 3 residues outside the read, so it is completed with the germline J gene. The rearrangement links TRBV6-2 or TRBV6-3 to TRBJ2-4; a possible D gene is TRBD2 (5 bases). The germline gives CDR1 MNHEY, CDR2 SVGEGT. The CDR3 contains 11 residues. This CDR3 reads CASSYGGRQYF. Partial CDR3 DNA: TGTGCCAGCAGTTACGGCGGGCGT.

Regarding this clone: The read is 3 residues too short to cover the CDR3 end, so that end is filled in from the germline J gene. The sample carries other DNA sequences with the same CDR3. The V call is TRBV7-6, the J call TRBJ1-1, with a weak D call TRBD1 (5 bases). The CDR3 extends over 15 amino acids. CDR1 is SGHVS, CDR2 FNYEAQ, per germline. The CDR3 spells CASSLAGLYRETAFF. CDR3 DNA (partial): TGTGCCAGCAGCTTAGCGGGACTCTATAGGGAGACC.

For this clone: The read falls 3 residues short of the CDR3 end, and the missing part is taken from the germline J gene. This chain joins TRBV19 and TRBJ2-1; TRBD2 aligns across 11 bases. J was trimmed by 8 bases and V by 5 bases; bases with no gene match: 11. Germline values: CDR1 LNHDA, CDR2 SQIVND (reference sequence). The CDR3 contains 16 residues. This chain's CDR3 is CASSPRLAGHLDEQFF. Incomplete CDR3 DNA: TGTGCCAGTAGTCCCCGACTAGCGGGGCATCTAGATGAG.

A note on this clone: The read terminates 3 residues ahead of where the CDR3 ends, so the germline J gene completes it. The V gene is TRBV5-5, the J gene TRBJ2-7, with unresolved D. V dropped 2 bases and J dropped 0 bases, with 6 bases sitting between them. CDR3 size: 13 residues. The germline CDR1 and CDR2 sequences are SGHKS and YYEKEE (reference sequence). This CDR3 is CASSLGSSYEQYF. The covered CDR3 bases are TGTGCCAGCAGCTTAGGCAGCTCCTACGAG.

With regard to this clone: The DNA ends 3 residues before the CDR3 does, and the rest of the CDR3 is filled in from the germline J gene. V gene TRBV5-1 combines with J gene TRBJ2-1, with TRBD2 matching over 9 bases. The ends lost 2 bases at V and 6 bases at J; junction bases unmatched: 3. This CDR3 contains 14 residues. Germline V gives CDR1 SGHRS, CDR2 YFSETQ. The CDR3 is CASSFGGGANEQFF. CDR3 DNA, as far as it was read: TGCGCCAGCAGCTTCGGCGGGGGGGCCAATGAG.

CDR3 bases read: TGCGCCAGCAGCCCAGGCTCCAGCGGCTACGAG. Protein: CASSPGSSGYE. The entire CDR3 sequence reads CASSPGSSGYEQYF. The chain uses TRBV5-1 and TRBJ2-7; a weak D match, TRBD2 (5 bases). The read ends 3 residues before the CDR3 terminus; that terminus is restored from the germline J gene. Between the trimmed V and J ends, which lost 4 bases and 3 bases, there was a span of 14 bases. Germline V CDR1 and CDR2: SGHRS, YFSETQ. This CDR3 spans 14 amino acids.

Concerning this clone: The read gets to within 3 residues of the CDR3 end, and the germline J gene fills in the rest. The rearrangement uses TRBV7-8 and TRBJ1-1; D remains ambiguous. Germline V gives CDR1 SGHVS, CDR2 FQNEAQ. The CDR3 extends over 14 amino acids. The germline V and J ends were trimmed by 1 base and 1 base, with 7 bases remaining between them. CDR3 DNA, as far as it was read: TGTGCCAGCAGCTTAGGGCAAAGGAACACTGAA. Protein: CASSLGQRNTE. The full CDR3 protein reads CASSLGQRNTEAFF.

For this clone: The read terminates 3 residues ahead of where the CDR3 ends, so the germline J gene completes it. J is TRBJ2-1 and V is TRBV7-2; D is perhaps TRBD1 (7 bases). Per the germline V gene, CDR1 is SGHTA and CDR2 is FQGNSA. Deletions cut 7 bases from V and 0 bases from J, with 10 bases between. This CDR3 comprises 14 residues. CDR3 sequence reads: CASKQGGSYNEQFF. The CDR3 bases that were read are TGTGCCAGCAAGCAGGGGGGCTCCTACAATGAG. Looking up the rest from reference TRBV7-2 and TRBJ2-1 gives the full variable domain: GAGVSQSPSNKVTEKGKDVELRCDPISGHTALYWYRQSLGQGLEFLIYFQGNSAPDKSGLPSDRFSAERTGGSVSTLTIQRTQQEDSAVYLCASKQGGSYNEQFFGPGTRLTVL.

Note on this clone: The CDR3 goes on 3 residues after the read ends, and that part is filled in from the germline J gene. The J gene is TRBJ2-1, the V gene TRBV20-1, with D unclear. Germline lookup yields CDR1 DFQATT and CDR2 SNEGSKA (reference sequence). The CDR3 runs to 15 residues. Trimming took 3 bases from V and 0 from J, leaving 12 bases between them. Incomplete CDR3 DNA: TGCAGTGCTAGTGGGCTCCCGAGCTCCTACAATGAG. It yields the protein CSASGLPSSYNE. The whole CDR3 sequence is CSASGLPSSYNEQFF.

As concerns this clone: The CDR3 goes on 3 residues after the read ends, and that part is filled in from the germline J gene. This chain connects TRBV7-2 to TRBJ1-1; perhaps TRBD1 as D (6 bases). V was shortened by 7 bases and J by 2 bases, with 14 bases between the two germline ends. There are 14 residues in the CDR3. Germline CDR1 reads SGHTA; CDR2 reads FQGNSA. Incomplete CDR3 DNA: TGTGCCAGCACCAACAGGGTGGGAAACACTGAA. It codes for CASTNRVGNTE. The full CDR3 sequence reads CASTNRVGNTEAFF.